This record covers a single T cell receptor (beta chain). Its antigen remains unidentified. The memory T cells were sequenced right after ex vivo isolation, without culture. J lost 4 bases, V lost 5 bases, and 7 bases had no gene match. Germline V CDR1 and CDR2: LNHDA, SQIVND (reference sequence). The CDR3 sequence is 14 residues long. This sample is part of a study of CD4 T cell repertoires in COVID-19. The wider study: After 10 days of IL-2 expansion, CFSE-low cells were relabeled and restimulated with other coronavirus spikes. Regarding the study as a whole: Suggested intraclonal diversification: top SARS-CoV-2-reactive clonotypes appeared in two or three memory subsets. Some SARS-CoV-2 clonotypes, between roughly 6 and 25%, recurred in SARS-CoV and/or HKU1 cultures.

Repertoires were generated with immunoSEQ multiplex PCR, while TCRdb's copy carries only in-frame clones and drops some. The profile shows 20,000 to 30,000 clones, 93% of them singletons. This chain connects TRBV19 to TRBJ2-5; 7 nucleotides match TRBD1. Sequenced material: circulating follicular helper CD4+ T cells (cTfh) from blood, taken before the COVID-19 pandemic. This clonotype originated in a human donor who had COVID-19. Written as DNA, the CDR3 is TGTGCCAGTAGTCCCCTGGCAGGGGGAGAGACCCAGTACTTC. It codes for CASSPLAGGETQYF.